This TCR beta chain emerged from a study of blood T cell repertoires in COVID-19. Study-wide context: Acute and convalescent COVID-19 samples came from the United States, Italy and Spain. PBMCs, B-cell-depleted T cells, or T cells were the source of the cDNA or gDNA that made up the material.

As originally analysed: Estimates of nucleated cell counts were drawn from the amplification of reference gene primers. Assay used: immunoSEQ multiplex PCR; TCRdb lists only in-frame clones, some missing. From that table come the V and J calls and clone size; the DNA was used to work out D and trimming. The profile shows about 160,000 clones, roughly 84% of them singletons. V was shortened by 1 base and J by 4 bases, with 9 bases between the two germline ends. CDR1 KGHDR and CDR2 SFDVKD come from the germline V gene. The CDR3 contains 15 residues. In Seattle, patients joined the study during active infection and were tracked longitudinally.

The TCR sequence derives from a woman between 50 and 59 years old with COVID-19, enrolled during active disease. Sequencing used peripheral blood. The V call is TRBV24-1, the J call TRBJ2-2; possibly TRBD1 for D (5 bases). As DNA, the CDR3 is TGTGCCACCAGTGATTTCAGGGATCCCACCGGGGAGCTGTTTTTT. It translates to CATSDFRDPTGELFF.